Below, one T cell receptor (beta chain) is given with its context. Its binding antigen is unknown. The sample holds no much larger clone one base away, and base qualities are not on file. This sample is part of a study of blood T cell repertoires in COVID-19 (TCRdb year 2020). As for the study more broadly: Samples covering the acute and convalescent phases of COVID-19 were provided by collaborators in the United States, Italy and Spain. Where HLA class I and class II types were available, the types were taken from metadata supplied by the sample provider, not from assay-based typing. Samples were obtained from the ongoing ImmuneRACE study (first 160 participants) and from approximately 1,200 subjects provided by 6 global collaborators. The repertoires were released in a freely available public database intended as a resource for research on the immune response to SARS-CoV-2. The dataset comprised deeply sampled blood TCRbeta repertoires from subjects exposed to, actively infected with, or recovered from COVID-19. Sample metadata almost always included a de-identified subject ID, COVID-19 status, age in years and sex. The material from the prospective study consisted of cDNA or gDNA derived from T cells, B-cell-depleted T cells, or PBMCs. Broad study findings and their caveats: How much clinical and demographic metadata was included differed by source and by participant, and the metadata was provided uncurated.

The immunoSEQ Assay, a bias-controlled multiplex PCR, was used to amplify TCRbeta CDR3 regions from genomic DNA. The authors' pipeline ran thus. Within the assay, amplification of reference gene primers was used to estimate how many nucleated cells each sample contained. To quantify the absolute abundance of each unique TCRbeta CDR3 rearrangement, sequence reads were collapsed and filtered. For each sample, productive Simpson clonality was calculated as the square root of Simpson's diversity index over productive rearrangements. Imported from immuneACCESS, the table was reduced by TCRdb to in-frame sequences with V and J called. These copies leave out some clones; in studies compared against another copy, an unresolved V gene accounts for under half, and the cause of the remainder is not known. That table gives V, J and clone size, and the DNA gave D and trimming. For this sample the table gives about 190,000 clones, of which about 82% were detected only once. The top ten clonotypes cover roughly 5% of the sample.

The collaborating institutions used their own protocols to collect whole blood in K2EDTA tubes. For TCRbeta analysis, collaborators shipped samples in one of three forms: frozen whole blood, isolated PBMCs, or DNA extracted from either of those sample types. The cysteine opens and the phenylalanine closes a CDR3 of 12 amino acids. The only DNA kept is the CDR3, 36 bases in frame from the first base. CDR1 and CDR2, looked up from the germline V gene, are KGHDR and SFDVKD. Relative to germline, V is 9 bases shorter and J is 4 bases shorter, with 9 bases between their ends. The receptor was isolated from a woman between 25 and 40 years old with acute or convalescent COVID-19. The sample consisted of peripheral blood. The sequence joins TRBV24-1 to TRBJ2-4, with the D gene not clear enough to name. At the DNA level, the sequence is TGTGCCACCGCGTCTGTGAAAAACATTCAGTACTTC. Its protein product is CATASVKNIQYF.